These T cell receptor beta chains were read from a single sample in a study of T cell changes during pregnancy in multiple sclerosis. TCRdb keeps only in-frame clones here, not all; method: immunoSEQ multiplex PCR. The table includes approximately 79,000 clones, just over 90% detected once. The sample in question was CD4+ T cells from peripheral blood mononuclear cells, obtained before pregnancy. The origin of the receptors is a female donor with multiple sclerosis, enrolled in a pregnancy study. The CDR3 runs from the conserved cysteine through the conserved F or W. A D gene is named only where the DNA matches it firmly. Clone sizes are given selectively: once, few, many, or a class where the clone is expanded.

clone_size	d_call	v_call	j_call	cdr3_aa	cdr3_nt
NA	NA	TRBV7-3	TRBJ2-3	CASSSNKDTQYF	TGTGCCAGCAGCTCCAACAAAGATACGCAGTATTTT
NA	TRBD2	TRBV11-2	TRBJ2-5	CASSLGASGRARETQYF	TGTGCCAGCAGCTTAGGGGCTAGCGGGAGGGCCCGGGAGACCCAGTACTTC
NA	TRBD2	TRBV6-4	TRBJ2-7	CASSGLGRVLLGEQYF	TGTGCCAGCAGTGGTTTGGGGAGGGTACTCCTCGGCGAGCAGTACTTC
NA	TRBD1	TRBV30	TRBJ1-3	CAWISGRGQESSGNTIYF	TGTGCCTGGATATCAGGCAGGGGGCAAGAGAGCTCTGGAAACACCATATATTTT
NA	TRBD2	TRBV10-3	TRBJ2-7	CAVGTSGNSYEQYF	TGTGCCGTGGGGACTAGCGGGAACTCCTACGAGCAGTACTTC
NA	TRBD2	TRBV5-1	TRBJ2-1	CASSFSGGISSYNEQFF	TGCGCCAGCAGCTTTAGCGGGGGGATTAGCTCCTACAATGAGCAGTTCTTC
NA	NA	TRBV6-5	TRBJ1-5	CASSFDSSNQPQHF	TGTGCCAGCAGTTTCGACAGTAGCAATCAGCCCCAGCATTTT
NA	TRBD1	TRBV5-1	TRBJ1-2	CASSQYLTGAKGYTF	TGCGCCAGCAGCCAATACTTGACAGGGGCGAAAGGCTACACCTTC
NA	NA	TRBV19	TRBJ2-1	CASSTHTDNEQFF	TGTGCCAGTAGTACCCACACCGACAATGAGCAGTTCTTC
NA	TRBD2	TRBV4-1	TRBJ2-3	CASSQRGDQGLAGPRITQYF	TGCGCCAGCAGCCAAAGGGGGGATCAGGGACTAGCGGGGCCCCGGATTACGCAGTATTTT
NA	TRBD1	TRBV29-1	TRBJ1-1	CSVGTANTEAFF	TGCAGCGTGGGGACAGCCAACACTGAAGCTTTCTTT
NA	NA	TRBV27	TRBJ2-1	CASRKGRSSYNEQFF	TGTGCCAGCAGAAAGGGGAGGAGCTCCTACAATGAGCAGTTCTTC
NA	NA	TRBV7-8	TRBJ1-2	CASSLSTRPSNMGYTF	TGTGCCAGCAGCTTATCAACGCGTCCGAGTAATATGGGCTACACCTTC
NA	TRBD1	TRBV4-1	TRBJ1-4	CASSQRDRVNEKLFF	TGCGCCAGCAGCCAAAGGGACAGAGTCAATGAAAAACTGTTTTTT
once	TRBD2	TRBV7-3	TRBJ2-2	CASSLKGLAGVANTGELFF	TGTGCCAGCAGCTTAAAGGGACTAGCGGGGGTGGCGAACACCGGGGAGCTGTTTTTT
NA	NA	TRBV7-2	TRBJ2-3	CASSLERWRGPQYF	TGTGCCAGCAGCTTAGAAAGGTGGCGGGGACCGCAGTATTTT
NA	TRBD1	TRBV18	TRBJ1-1	CASSLQGANTEAFF	TGTGCCAGCTCACTCCAGGGGGCAAACACTGAAGCTTTCTTT
NA	NA	TRBV7-6	TRBJ1-1	CASSWRSNTEAFF	TGTGCCAGCAGCTGGCGGTCGAACACTGAAGCTTTCTTT
NA	NA	TRBV5-1	TRBJ2-1	CASSQVGGGGSYNEQFF	TGCGCCAGCAGCCAAGTCGGGGGCGGGGGTTCCTACAATGAGCAGTTCTTC
NA	NA	TRBV5-8	TRBJ2-3	CASSLQGSTDTQYF	TGTGCCAGCAGCTTGCAGGGTAGCACAGATACGCAGTATTTT
NA	NA	TRBV18	TRBJ1-1	CASSPGQNMNTEAFF	TGTGCCAGCTCACCGGGGCAGAACATGAACACTGAAGCTTTCTTT
once	NA	TRBV2	TRBJ2-2	CASQRSNTGELFF	TGTGCCTCTCAGCGGTCGAACACCGGGGAGCTGTTTTTT
NA	NA	TRBV2	TRBJ2-1	CASSLGRSYNEQFF	TGTGCCAGCAGTCTTGGGAGATCCTACAATGAGCAGTTCTTC
NA	NA	TRBV15	TRBJ2-1	CATSRPDFLLSSYNEQFF	TGTGCCACCAGCAGACCTGACTTCTTGCTCAGCTCCTACAATGAGCAGTTCTTC
few	TRBD2	TRBV2	TRBJ2-7	CASKGGRVYEQYF	TGTGCCAGCAAGGGCGGGAGGGTCTACGAGCAGTACTTC
NA	NA	TRBV19	TRBJ1-2	CASSFNYGYTF	TGTGCCAGTAGCTTTAACTATGGCTACACCTTC
NA	TRBD1	TRBV9	TRBJ2-1	CASSVGWDSSYNEQFF	TGTGCCAGCAGCGTAGGGTGGGACAGCTCCTACAATGAGCAGTTCTTC
NA	TRBD2	TRBV5-4	TRBJ2-1	CASSPRTSGDNEQFF	TGTGCCAGCAGCCCCCGGACTAGCGGCGACAATGAGCAGTTCTTC
NA	TRBD2	TRBV6-5	TRBJ2-1	CASSQTGTRGNEQFF	TGTGCCAGCAGCCAGACCGGGACTAGAGGGAATGAGCAGTTCTTC
NA	TRBD1	TRBV10-3	TRBJ2-7	CAISEDGTGGDF	TGTGCCATCAGTGAGGACGGGACAGGGGGGGACTTC
NA	TRBD2	TRBV5-1	TRBJ2-2	CASSFGAGNTGELFF	TGCGCCAGCAGCTTTGGAGCGGGAAACACCGGGGAGCTGTTTTTT